This entry lists 30 T cell receptor beta chains sequenced from one sample in a study of blood T cell repertoires in COVID-19 (dated by TCRdb to the early 2020s). Libraries were constructed by the immunoSEQ multiplex PCR assay. Not all clones reach the TCRdb copy of this immuneACCESS table, which keeps in-frame sequences only. Checked studies attribute under half of the gap to unresolved V genes and leave the rest unexplained. This sample is represented by 84,000 or so clones; around 80% of them were singletons. The top ten constitute roughly 28% of the sample. Sequencing was performed on peripheral blood. Receptor source: a woman of 80 years or more with acute or convalescent COVID-19.

This clone was counted once. At one boundary the junction diverges from the germline segment, which might be a read error. The CDR3 nucleotides are TGTGCTAGCAGCACTAGGGGGCGATTGCGGGAGGCTCCCTCCTACGAGCAGTACTTC. Translating gives CASSTRGRLREAPSYEQYF. The chain links TRBV7-7 to TRBJ2-7, with D tentatively TRBD2 (8 bases). The CDR3 contains 19 residues. Germline V CDR1 and CDR2: SSHAT, FNYEAQ (reference sequence).

The V gene is TRBV28, the J gene TRBJ2-1, with D possibly matching TRBD2 (5 bases). With 3 bases removed from V and 5 bases from J, the gap between germline ends came to 8 bases. The CDR3 contains 13 residues. The germline gives CDR1 MDHEN, CDR2 SYDVKM. The chain's CDR3 is CASSFAEDNEQFF. CDR3 sequence (DNA): TGTGCCAGCAGTTTTGCGGAGGACAATGAGCAGTTCTTC. The variable domain in full, with the rest retrieved from reference TRBV28 and TRBJ2-1, is DVKVTQSSRYLVKRTGEKVFLECVQDMDHENMFWYRQDPGLGLRLIYFSYDVKMKEKGDIPEGYSVSREKKERFSLILESASTNQTSMYLCASSFAEDNEQFFGPGTRLTVL.

CDR3 in amino acids: CASSGQNELEQYF. For the CDR3, the DNA is TGTGCCAGCAGCGGGCAGAACGAATTAGAGCAGTACTTC. This chain uses TRBV7-2 with TRBJ2-7; no definite D call. The CDR3 is 13 residues long. Trimming pared 5 bases from V and 7 bases from J, leaving 15 bases between. CDR1 is SGHTA, CDR2 FQGNSA, per germline. The entire variable domain, with the rest obtained from reference TRBV7-2 and TRBJ2-7, is as follows: GAGVSQSPSNKVTEKGKDVELRCDPISGHTALYWYRQSLGQGLEFLIYFQGNSAPDKSGLPSDRFSAERTGGSVSTLTIQRTQQEDSAVYLCASSGQNELEQYFGPGTRLTVT.

This clone was counted ten times or more. The rearrangement joins TRBV19 to TRBJ1-2, with 9 nucleotides matching TRBD1. V shed 6 bases and J 2 bases; nucleotides not matched to a gene: 10. In germline, CDR1 is LNHDA, CDR2 SQIVND (reference sequence). The CDR3 loop spans 16 amino acids. CDR3 in amino acids: CASRARTGEKNYGYTF. The CDR3 bases are TGTGCCAGTAGGGCCCGGACAGGGGAAAAAAACTATGGCTACACCTTC. Together with reference TRBV19 and TRBJ1-2, the CDR3 gives the full variable domain: DGGITQSPKYLFRKEGQNVTLSCEQNLNHDAMYWYRQDPGQGLRLIYYSQIVNDFQKGDIAEGYSVSREKKESFPLTVTSAQKNPTAFYLCASRARTGEKNYGYTFGSGTRLTVV.

The chain combines TRBV5-1 with TRBJ1-6; D may be TRBD1 (6 bases). The CDR3 covers 17 residues. Germline CDR1 SGHRS, CDR2 YFSETQ. V was shortened by 0 bases and J by 2 bases, with 12 bases between the two germline ends. The CDR3 is CASSLEGGRTYNSPLHF. Written as DNA, the CDR3 is TGCGCCAGCAGCTTGGAAGGGGGAAGGACCTATAATTCACCCCTCCACTTT.

The gene calls are TRBV28 and TRBJ2-1; D is undetermined. Germline loops: CDR1 MDHEN, CDR2 SYDVKM. The CDR3 extends over 12 amino acids. Trimming cost V 2 bases and J 5 bases, with 4 bases left between them. The DNA of the CDR3 is TGTGCCAGCAGTTTACTAAACAATGAGCAGTTCTTC. Protein sequence: CASSLLNNEQFF.

DNA of the CDR3: TGTGCCAGCAGCCAACTATCAGGGGGCTCCTATAATTCACCCCTCCACTTT. Protein sequence: CASSQLSGGSYNSPLHF. The chain is built from TRBV3-1 (or the pseudogene TRBV3-2) and TRBJ1-6; TRBD1 matches at 7 bases. This CDR3 region has 17 residues. The trim removed 2 bases at V and 0 bases at J, leaving 4 bases unmatched. Looked up from germline, CDR1 is LGHDT and CDR2 is YNNKEL (reference sequence).

The chain links TRBV5-1 to TRBJ1-1, with TRBD1 matching over 8 bases. CDR3 length: 16 amino acids. The germline gives CDR1 SGHRS, CDR2 YFSETQ. J gave up 1 base and V 2 bases, and 7 bases lay outside the gene matches. CDR3 in amino acids: CASSFVPGGSNTEAFF. CDR3 bases: TGCGCCAGCAGCTTTGTGCCAGGGGGCTCGAACACTGAAGCTTTCTTT.

The chain employs TRBV4-3 and TRBJ2-1; 8 bases align to TRBD2. This CDR3 spans 14 amino acids. V lost 4 bases, J lost 2 bases, and 1 base stayed unmatched. Germline V gene lookup returns CDR1 LGHNA and CDR2 YSLEER. CDR3 protein: CASSPGGAYNEQFF. The CDR3 DNA sequence: TGCGCCAGCAGCCCCGGGGGGGCCTACAATGAGCAGTTCTTC.

The chain joins TRBV6-2 or TRBV6-3 to TRBJ1-1; D possibly corresponds to TRBD1 (6 bases). V lost 2 bases to trimming and J lost 2 bases, with 18 bases between them. There are 17 residues in the CDR3. Germline-derived CDR1 and CDR2 are MNHEY and SVGEGT. In DNA, the CDR3 is TGTGCCAGCAGTTACGACTTTGGGGGCAGCTTTAACACTGAAGCTTTCTTT. Residues: CASSYDFGGSFNTEAFF.

The chain's CDR3 is CASSFTSGEDTQYF. CDR3 nucleotides: TGTGCCAGCAGCTTTACTAGCGGGGAAGATACGCAGTATTTT. V is TRBV5-4 and J is TRBJ2-3; the match to TRBD2 covers 10 bases. With V trimmed by 2 bases and J by 5 bases, 2 bases remained unmatched. The CDR3 loop spans 14 amino acids. Germline V gene sequence: CDR1 SGHNT, CDR2 YYREEE (reference sequence).

The V call is TRBV6-5, the J call TRBJ2-2; D not certain. This CDR3 is 12 amino acids long. V lost 7 bases, J lost 3 bases, and 6 bases lay in between. Germline CDR1 is MNHEY and CDR2 is SVGAGI. For the CDR3, the DNA is TGTGCCAGCATGAGTTACACCGGGGAGCTGTTTTTT. This gives the protein CASMSYTGELFF.

This clone has just a few counts. V gene TRBV13 combines with J gene TRBJ2-1, with D possibly TRBD2 on 6 matching bases. In germline, CDR1 is PRHDT, CDR2 FYEKMQ (reference sequence). V lost 1 base and J lost 4, with 8 bases in between. The CDR3 runs 14 residues. For the CDR3, the DNA is TGTGCCAGCAGCTTAGATAGCGGATACAATGAGCAGTTCTTC. Its translation: CASSLDSGYNEQFF.

The chain joins TRBV15 to TRBJ2-7; D is unclear. V gave up 0 bases and J gave up 2 bases, with 11 bases separating them. Germline lookup yields CDR1 LNHNV and CDR2 YYDKDF (reference sequence). The CDR3 is 15 amino acids. In nucleotides, the CDR3 is TGTGCCACCAGCAGAGATAACTACATTACCTACGAGCAGTACTTC. Protein product: CATSRDNYITYEQYF.

Points on this clone: This specimen includes other DNA sequences encoding the same CDR3. This chain links TRBV29-1 with TRBJ2-3, with TRBD2 as a possible D gene (5 bases). Germline CDR1 SQVTM, CDR2 ANQGSEA. With 3 bases removed from V and 1 base from J, the gap between germline ends came to 8 bases. CDR3 length: 13 residues. DNA of the CDR3: TGCAGCGTTGATGAGGGTGGCACAGATACGCAGTATTTT. Amino acids: CSVDEGGTDTQYF.

The genes are TRBV11-2 and TRBJ1-2; TRBD1 matches 7 bases. Germline values: CDR1 SGHAT, CDR2 FQNNGV. CDR3 length: 12 amino acids. Losses at the gene ends were 6 bases for V and 8 bases for J; bases not matched to a gene: 6. This CDR3 reads CASSSEGAGYTF. In nucleotides, the CDR3 is TGTGCCAGCAGTTCTGAGGGGGCAGGCTACACCTTC.

This chain joins TRBV19 and TRBJ1-4, with D possibly matching TRBD1 (6 bases). CDR1 is LNHDA and CDR2 is SQIVND in the germline V gene (reference sequence). Trimming cost V 8 bases and J 7 bases, with 17 bases left between them. The CDR3 is 14 residues long. CDR3 amino acids: CASAPPGASEKLFF. CDR3 coding DNA: TGTGCCAGTGCACCGCCAGGGGCAAGTGAAAAACTGTTTTTT.

The chain joins TRBV2 to TRBJ2-7, with 11 bases that match TRBD2. Unmatched junction bases numbered 7, after V lost 8 bases and J lost 4 bases. Germline CDR1 SNHLY, CDR2 FYNNEI. The CDR3 runs 14 residues. As DNA, the CDR3 is TGTGCCAGCCGGAGACTAGCGGGGTTTTACGAGCAGTACTTC. Its protein product is CASRRLAGFYEQYF.

The genes are TRBV5-1 and TRBJ2-7, with no clear D. Germline CDR1 reads SGHRS; CDR2 reads YFSETQ. The CDR3 runs 15 residues. Trimming pared 1 base from V and 0 bases from J, leaving 11 bases between. In DNA form, the CDR3 reads TGCGCCAGCAGCTTGCGGCAGGCCAGCTCCTACGAGCAGTACTTC. This codes for CASSLRQASSYEQYF.

Details on this clone: Other DNA sequences in this sample translate to the same CDR3. This rearrangement joins TRBV9 to TRBJ2-7; TRBD2 matches 10 bases. This CDR3 comprises 15 residues. The trim removed 4 bases at V and 0 bases at J, leaving 4 bases unmatched. The germline V gene has CDR1 SGDLS and CDR2 YYNGEE. CDR3 residues: CASSPRTSGSYEQYF. DNA of the CDR3: TGTGCCAGCAGCCCCCGGACTAGCGGCTCCTACGAGCAGTACTTC.

The V and J genes are TRBV6-2 or TRBV6-3 and TRBJ2-7; maybe TRBD1 (5 bases). The CDR3 spans 14 residues. Germline-derived CDR1 and CDR2 are MNHEY and SVGEGT. V dropped 0 bases and J dropped 3 bases, with 9 bases sitting between them. CDR3 DNA sequence: TGTGCCAGCAGTTACTCTCTAGGGGACTACGAGCAGTACTTC. Residues: CASSYSLGDYEQYF.

The chain uses TRBV6-5 and TRBJ2-7; tentatively, D is TRBD1 (6 bases). Trimming pared 6 bases from V and 3 bases from J, leaving 6 bases between. The CDR3 contains 11 residues. The germline CDR1 and CDR2 sequences are MNHEY and SVGAGI. The CDR3 loop is CASRQGYEQYF. In DNA, the CDR3 is TGTGCCAGCAGACAGGGCTACGAGCAGTACTTC.

This clone was seen a handful of times. The V and J genes are TRBV5-4 and TRBJ2-1; the match to TRBD2 covers 9 bases. J gave up 6 bases and V 2 bases, and 6 bases lay outside the gene matches. The CDR3 totals 15 residues. CDR1 is SGHNT and CDR2 is YYREEE in the germline V gene (reference sequence). CDR3 in DNA: TGTGCCAGCAGCTTAGAACTAGCGGGCCCCAATGAGCAGTTCTTC. As protein: CASSLELAGPNEQFF.

The chain recombines TRBV5-1 with TRBJ2-3; 7 nucleotides align to TRBD2. V was clipped by 3 bases and J by 3 bases; unmatched bases: 10. The CDR3 spans 16 residues. From germline, CDR1 is SGHRS and CDR2 YFSETQ. The CDR3 is CASSWDRAGVTDTQYF. In DNA, the CDR3 is TGCGCCAGCAGCTGGGACCGGGCGGGAGTTACAGATACGCAGTATTTT. Full variable domain (remainder filled in from reference TRBV5-1 and TRBJ2-3): KAGVTQTPRYLIKTRGQQVTLSCSPISGHRSVSWYQQTPGQGLQFLFEYFSETQRNKGNFPGRFSGRQFSNSRSEMNVSTLELGDSALYLCASSWDRAGVTDTQYFGPGTRLTVL.

This sequence joins TRBV5-1 and TRBJ2-7; D gene unclear. V lost 1 base and J 2 bases, leaving 10 bases between the germline ends. CDR3 length equals 14 residues. CDR1 and CDR2 (germline): SGHRS, YFSETQ. Here the CDR3 reads CASSLPSGPYEQYF. CDR3 DNA: TGCGCCAGCAGCTTGCCGAGTGGTCCCTACGAGCAGTACTTC. The variable domain in full, completed from reference TRBV5-1 and TRBJ2-7, reads KAGVTQTPRYLIKTRGQQVTLSCSPISGHRSVSWYQQTPGQGLQFLFEYFSETQRNKGNFPGRFSGRQFSNSRSEMNVSTLELGDSALYLCASSLPSGPYEQYFGPGTRLTVT.

The chain combines TRBV19 with TRBJ1-1, with D uncertain. Germline CDR1 LNHDA, CDR2 SQIVND (reference sequence). Trimming cost V 2 bases and J 4 bases, with 14 bases left between them. The CDR3 loop spans 15 amino acids. CDR3 in amino acids: CASSISNGVGTEAFF. The CDR3 DNA follows: TGTGCCAGTAGTATAAGTAACGGGGTCGGCACTGAAGCTTTCTTT. The entire variable domain, with the rest obtained from reference TRBV19 and TRBJ1-1, is as follows: DGGITQSPKYLFRKEGQNVTLSCEQNLNHDAMYWYRQDPGQGLRLIYYSQIVNDFQKGDIAEGYSVSREKKESFPLTVTSAQKNPTAFYLCASSISNGVGTEAFFGQGTRLTVV.

The CDR3 loop is CASSFSRNTGELFF. DNA of the CDR3: TGTGCCAGCAGTTTTAGCAGGAACACCGGGGAGCTGTTTTTT. This chain links TRBV6-5 with TRBJ2-2; D unclear. The germline gives CDR1 MNHEY, CDR2 SVGAGI. CDR3 length: 14 amino acids. V lost 4 bases, J lost 1 base, and 7 bases lay in between.

This chain uses TRBV18 with TRBJ1-2; 7 bases agree with TRBD1. This CDR3 contains 15 residues. Trimming cost V 3 bases and J 2 bases; bases outside gene matches: 6. CDR1 KGHSH and CDR2 LQKENI come from the germline V gene. For the CDR3, the DNA is TGTGCCAGCTCACCTAGACAGGGTTTCAACTATGGCTACACCTTC. As protein: CASSPRQGFNYGYTF.

The genes are TRBV20-1 and TRBJ2-7; D ambiguous. Germline V gene lookup returns CDR1 DFQATT and CDR2 SNEGSKA (reference sequence). V lost 5 bases and J 4 bases, leaving 6 bases between the germline ends. There are 10 residues in the CDR3. The CDR3 DNA sequence: TGCAGTGCTCTCGGGTACGAGCAGTACTTC. It yields the protein CSALGYEQYF.

V is TRBV6-1 and J is TRBJ1-5; 8 positions agree with TRBD1. After removal of 6 bases from V and 4 bases from J, the junction contained 8 bases not matched to a gene. Germline values: CDR1 MNHNS, CDR2 SASEGT. There are 15 residues in the CDR3. The CDR3 loop reads CASSKTGDWNQPQHF. Here the CDR3 DNA reads TGTGCCAGCAGCAAGACAGGGGATTGGAATCAGCCCCAGCATTTT.